Below, 23 T cell receptor beta chains from the same sample are listed, as sequenced in a study of OX40 agonist ivuxolimab in advanced cancers. Receptors were amplified or captured by the immunoSEQ multiplex PCR assay. Not all clones reach the TCRdb copy of this immuneACCESS table, which keeps in-frame sequences only. Checked studies attribute under half of the gap to unresolved V genes and leave the rest unexplained. The sample table shows 80,000 or so clones, and approximately 90% are seen once. About 8.6% of the sample is taken by the ten largest. The sequenced sample was CD4+ or CD8+ T cells sorted from blood, obtained in a trial of the OX40 agonist ivuxolimab. The receptor set was obtained from an adult with an advanced solid tumor such as melanoma, head and neck, liver or kidney cancer.

V and J are TRBV6-6 and TRBJ2-7, with 13 bases matching TRBD2. Germline CDR1 reads MNHNY; CDR2 reads SVGAGI (reference sequence). Trimming removed 4 bases from V and 2 bases from J; junction bases left unmatched: 2. The CDR3 is 15 residues long. The CDR3 region is CASSSGLAGPYEQYF. The DNA for the CDR3 is TGTGCCAGCAGTTCGGGACTAGCGGGACCCTACGAGCAGTACTTC.

The chain employs TRBV6-1 and TRBJ2-2, with 7 bases that match TRBD2. Germline V gene sequence: CDR1 MNHNS, CDR2 SASEGT. The CDR3 totals 12 residues. Trimming at V came to 9 bases and at J to 8 bases, leaving 6 bases not matched to a gene. The CDR3 sequence is CASWEGSGELFF. CDR3 DNA sequence: TGTGCCAGTTGGGAGGGTTCTGGGGAGCTGTTTTTT.

This chain links TRBV7-2 with TRBJ1-5; no clear D gene. Trimming stripped 1 base from V and 7 bases from J, with 8 bases between. This CDR3 is built from 13 residues. Germline assignment: CDR1 SGHTA and CDR2 FQGNSA. CDR3 residues: CASSLDVRQPQHF. CDR3 nucleotide sequence: TGTGCCAGCAGCTTAGATGTAAGGCAGCCCCAGCATTTT.

The chain carries TRBV18 and TRBJ2-7; weak D call: TRBD1 (6 bases). Trimming stripped 2 bases from V and 0 bases from J, with 11 bases between. This CDR3 region has 15 residues. Germline loops: CDR1 KGHSH, CDR2 LQKENI. The chain's CDR3 is CASSPYQGSSYEQYF. CDR3 DNA: TGTGCCAGCTCACCATACCAGGGGAGCTCCTACGAGCAGTACTTC.

V gene TRBV7-9 combines with J gene TRBJ1-1; the D is unclear. CDR1 and CDR2 (germline): SEHNR, FQNEAQ (reference sequence). The CDR3 loop spans 15 amino acids. With 5 bases removed from V and 5 bases from J, the gap between germline ends came to 18 bases. CDR3 loop: CASSETLGVATEAFF. DNA of the CDR3: TGTGCCAGCAGCGAGACCCTCGGGGTAGCGACTGAAGCTTTCTTT.

The rearrangement links TRBV7-9 to TRBJ2-3; D ambiguous. In germline, CDR1 is SEHNR, CDR2 FQNEAQ (reference sequence). Trimming cost V 4 bases and J 0 bases, with 11 bases left between them. The CDR3 is 15 residues long. Here the CDR3 reads CASSSQTPSTDTQYF. CDR3 DNA sequence: TGTGCCAGCAGCTCCCAGACCCCTAGCACAGATACGCAGTATTTT.

The V call is TRBV5-4, the J call TRBJ2-2; D perhaps matches TRBD2 (6 bases). Germline CDR1 and CDR2: SGHNT and YYREEE (reference sequence). This CDR3 has 15 residues. V was cut by 0 bases and J by 2 bases, with 8 bases left in between. The CDR3 DNA reads TGTGCCAGCAGCTTGGGGCGGGGAAACACCGGGGAGCTGTTTTTT. It encodes CASSLGRGNTGELFF. The full variable domain, completed using reference TRBV5-4 and TRBJ2-2, is ETGVTQSPTHLIKTRGQQVTLRCSSQSGHNTVSWYQQALGQGPQFIFQYYREEENGRGNFPPRFSGLQFPNYSSELNVNALELDDSALYLCASSLGRGNTGELFFGEGSRLTVL.

The chain combines TRBV2 with TRBJ1-6; D call uncertain. Trimming took 6 bases from V and 10 from J, leaving 22 bases between them. From germline, CDR1 is SNHLY and CDR2 FYNNEI. The CDR3 runs 16 residues. The CDR3: CASRRVSILALSPLHF. DNA for the CDR3: TGTGCCAGCAGGAGGGTCTCGATCTTAGCCTTATCACCCCTCCACTTT.

This clone was counted between two and nine times. The chain combines TRBV5-4 with TRBJ2-7; D might be TRBD2 (5 bases). This CDR3 region has 15 residues. The germline V gene encodes CDR1 SGHNT and CDR2 YYREEE (reference sequence). Between the trimmed V and J ends, which lost 4 bases and 5 bases, there was a span of 19 bases. The DNA of the CDR3 is TGTGCCAGCAGCCACCACTTCGGGGTCGGGAACGAGCAGTACTTC. It encodes CASSHHFGVGNEQYF.

The chain combines TRBV15 with TRBJ2-7; 7 bases fit TRBD2. Germline V gene data show CDR1 as LNHNV and CDR2 as YYDKDF (reference sequence). The CDR3 loop spans 16 amino acids. V shed 0 bases and J 6 bases; nucleotides not matched to a gene: 11. CDR3: CATSRDLGGGPREQYF. The CDR3 coding sequence is TGTGCCACCAGCAGAGATCTTGGGGGAGGGCCTCGCGAGCAGTACTTC.

The chain links TRBV19 to TRBJ1-6; 9 bases are shared with TRBD1. The CDR3 consists of 18 residues. In germline, CDR1 is LNHDA, CDR2 SQIVND (reference sequence). V trimming: 5 bases; J trimming: 11 bases; junction bases outside the gene matches: 19. CDR3 bases: TGTGCCAGTAGTTTGCGATATAGTCGGGACAGGGTGGCGGCACCCCTCCACTTT. It translates to CASSLRYSRDRVAAPLHF.

V and J are TRBV15 and TRBJ2-5; D remains unclear. V lost 5 bases, J lost 1 base, and 11 bases lay in between. Germline CDR1 reads LNHNV; CDR2 reads YYDKDF (reference sequence). The CDR3 is 14 residues long. This CDR3 is CATSRPPSQETQYF. The DNA of the CDR3 is TGTGCCACCAGCCGTCCCCCAAGCCAAGAGACCCAGTACTTC.

The rearrangement joins TRBV7-8 to TRBJ2-3; tentatively, D is TRBD2 (6 bases). The CDR3 contains 14 residues. Germline CDR1 is SGHVS and CDR2 is FQNEAQ. V shed 1 base and J shed 4 bases, with 9 bases lying between them. The CDR3 coding sequence is TGTGCCAGCAGCTTAGTACTAGCCGCAGATACGCAGTATTTT. The encoded protein is CASSLVLAADTQYF.

The gene calls are TRBV15 and TRBJ2-5; TRBD2 aligns across 7 bases. This CDR3 is built from 15 residues. V lost 3 bases and J lost 6; bases outside the gene matches: 10. In germline, CDR1 is LNHNV, CDR2 YYDKDF (reference sequence). The CDR3 sequence is CATSRGGEMVKTQYF. CDR3 DNA sequence: TGTGCCACCAGCAGGGGGGGGGAAATGGTAAAGACCCAGTACTTC.

V and J are TRBV5-1 and TRBJ1-5; 12 bases fit TRBD1. The V and J ends lost 3 bases and 5 bases, in that order; junction bases with no gene match: 3. This CDR3 is built from 15 residues. The germline gives CDR1 SGHRS, CDR2 YFSETQ. CDR3 loop: CASSWGQGADQPQHF. CDR3 bases: TGCGCCAGCAGCTGGGGACAGGGGGCTGATCAGCCCCAGCATTTT.

This sequence joins TRBV9 and TRBJ2-2; D is unresolved. CDR1 and CDR2 from the germline V gene are SGDLS and YYNGEE. V gave up 3 bases and J gave up 2 bases, with 11 bases separating them. CDR3 length: 15 amino acids. Here the CDR3 DNA reads TGTGCCAGCAGCGAGAGACCTAAAAACACCGGGGAGCTGTTTTTT. This sequence encodes CASSERPKNTGELFF.

As DNA, the CDR3 is TGTGCCAGCAGCCCGGGGCTAGCGGGGGTCGCCAAAAACATTCAGTACTTC. This encodes CASSPGLAGVAKNIQYF. V and J are TRBV4-2 and TRBJ2-4; 10 bases fit TRBD2. Trimming at V came to 4 bases and at J to 1 base, leaving 7 bases not matched to a gene. Germline V gene lookup returns CDR1 LGHNA and CDR2 YNFKEQ. The CDR3 has 17 residues.

The rearrangement joins TRBV27 to TRBJ1-4, with TRBD1 as a possible D gene (5 bases). Trimming left V 2 bases short and J 3 bases short, with 13 bases between. The CDR3 sequence is 16 residues long. From germline, CDR1 is MNHEY and CDR2 SMNVEV (reference sequence). The CDR3 region has the DNA TGTGCCAGCAGTTTAGGGGTCGGAGGGGCTAATGAAAAACTGTTTTTT. Its protein is CASSLGVGGANEKLFF.

This clone was observed once. The CDR3 DNA reads as TGTGCCAGCAGTCGACAGGGAGAGCAACAGCCCCAGCATTTT. Encoded protein: CASSRQGEQQPQHF. V and J are TRBV6-5 and TRBJ1-5; 7 bases agree with TRBD1. Germline V gene data show CDR1 as MNHEY and CDR2 as SVGAGI. The trim removed 5 bases at V and 7 bases at J, leaving 8 bases unmatched. This CDR3 spans 14 amino acids.

V and J are TRBV30 and TRBJ2-2, with 7 bases identical to TRBD2. Germline V gene data show CDR1 as GTSNPN and CDR2 as SVGIG (reference sequence). CDR3 length: 14 amino acids. V shed 4 bases, J shed 5 bases, and the junction held 7 bases outside the gene matches. The CDR3 reads CAWTGRVRTGELFF. The CDR3 DNA sequence: TGTGCCTGGACAGGGAGGGTTAGGACCGGGGAGCTGTTTTTT.

V usage is TRBV2 and J usage is TRBJ2-1; TRBD2 matches at 9 bases. The germline CDR1 and CDR2 sequences are SNHLY and FYNNEI. V shed 1 base, J shed 4 bases, and the junction held 5 bases outside the gene matches. This CDR3 region has 16 residues. CDR3 DNA: TGTGCCAGCAGTGAAGTGAGACTAGCGGTATACAATGAGCAGTTCTTC. This sequence encodes CASSEVRLAVYNEQFF.

This chain links TRBV5-1 with TRBJ2-7; the D gene is possibly TRBD1 (6 bases). The CDR3 totals 14 residues. The germline gives CDR1 SGHRS, CDR2 YFSETQ. V shed 3 bases and J shed 0 bases, with 10 bases lying between them. The CDR3 loop reads CASSWTADSYEQYF. Written as DNA, the CDR3 is TGCGCCAGCAGCTGGACAGCGGACTCCTACGAGCAGTACTTC.

This CDR3 is CASSAATPTQYF. CDR3 nucleotide sequence: TGTGCCAGTAGTGCAGCCACCCCCACGCAGTATTTT. V gene TRBV19 combines with J gene TRBJ2-3; D remains unclear. CDR1 is LNHDA and CDR2 is SQIVND in the germline V gene (reference sequence). With 5 bases removed from V and 9 bases from J, the gap between germline ends came to 12 bases. The CDR3 is 12 amino acids.